This TCR beta chain stems from a study of PD-L1 blockade in urothelial cancer. Study background: About 90% of the 29 patients were men with bladder-origin urothelial cancer.

Sample contribution per patient ranged from 1 to 8, covering pretreatment and on-treatment. J lost 3 bases, V lost 0 bases, and 2 bases had no gene match. Germline lookup yields CDR1 SGHNT and CDR2 YYREEE (reference sequence). This CDR3 is built from 15 residues. The method was immunoSEQ multiplex PCR; TCRdb's version includes in-frame clones alone and lacks a portion of them. In the table there are 60,000 to 85,000 clones, around 87% of which are singletons. This TCR derives from a woman in her 70s with urothelial cancer. This chain joins TRBV5-4 and TRBJ2-7, with 11 bases that match TRBD2. Sequencing used PBMCs, obtained around atezolizumab (anti-PD-L1) treatment. The CDR3 reads CASSLGLAGLYEQYF. The CDR3 DNA reads as TGTGCCAGCAGCTTGGGACTAGCGGGGCTCTACGAGCAGTACTTC.